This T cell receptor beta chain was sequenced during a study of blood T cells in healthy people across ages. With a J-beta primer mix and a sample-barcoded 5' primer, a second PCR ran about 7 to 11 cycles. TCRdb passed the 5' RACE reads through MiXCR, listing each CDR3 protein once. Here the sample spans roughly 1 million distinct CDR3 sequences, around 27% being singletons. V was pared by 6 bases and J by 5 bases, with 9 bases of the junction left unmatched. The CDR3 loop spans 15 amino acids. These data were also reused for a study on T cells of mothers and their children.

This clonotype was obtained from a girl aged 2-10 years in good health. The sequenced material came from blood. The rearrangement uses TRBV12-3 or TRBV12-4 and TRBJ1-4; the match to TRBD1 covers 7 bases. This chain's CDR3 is CASSPNRGGNEKLFF. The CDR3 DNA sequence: TGTGCCAGCAGCCCTAACAGGGGTGGGAATGAAAAACTGTTTTTT.